This T cell receptor beta chain came from a study of cytomegalovirus exposure and HLA in healthy donors. Study conclusions and caveats: Most subjects had HLA-A and HLA-B alleles reportedly predicted accurately by TCR beta sequences.

It was with 60 Vbeta and 13 Jbeta primers that the PCR ran. This table comes from immunoSEQ multiplex PCR, and its TCRdb copy is limited to in-frame clones, with some not included. The table shows roughly 170,000 clones, with more than 60% occurring only once. This CDR3 contains 15 residues. Trimming stripped 2 bases from V and 0 bases from J, with 10 bases between. Per the germline V gene, CDR1 is SGHNT and CDR2 is YYREEE (reference sequence). Note on this clone: The antigen remains unidentified.

This receptor was taken from a young woman in good health and CMV-seropositive. The sequenced material came from PBMCs. This sequence joins TRBV5-4 and TRBJ2-3, with D maybe TRBD2 (5 bases). CDR3 residues: CASSFPGGSTDTQYF. DNA for the CDR3: TGTGCCAGCAGCTTTCCGGGCGGGAGCACAGATACGCAGTATTTT.